The clone carrying this T cell receptor (beta chain) has more than one count but fewer than ten. Its target is not known. The source of the sample is a study of blood T cells in healthy people across ages. This CDR3 contains 15 residues. Germline V gene sequence: CDR1 SGDLS, CDR2 YYNGEE. The ends lost 4 bases at V and 9 bases at J; junction bases unmatched: 13. Then a second PCR, running about 6 to 12 cycles, was carried out with a sample-barcoded 5' primer and a J-beta primer mix. TCRdb re-called the 5' RACE reads with MiXCR, one entry per CDR3 protein. Counted here are about 730,000 distinct CDR3 sequences, more than 40% occurring once; the ten biggest clones make up 20%. Healthy Caucasian individuals from Russia aged about 6 to 90 served as donors. Points from the study as a whole: The lack of PBMC sorting stopped any conclusive naive versus antigen-experienced comparison.

Input material: blood. The chain uses TRBV9 and TRBJ2-1; TRBD1 matches at 7 bases. The origin of this receptor is a woman in her sixties in good health. In DNA, the CDR3 is TGTGCCAGCAGCCCCCTGGCAGGGGGACGGGGTGAGCAGTTCTTC. Amino acids: CASSPLAGGRGEQFF.